This T cell receptor (beta chain) was observed in a study of tumor-infiltrating lymphocytes in localized non-small cell lung cancer. Study-level background: Resected tumor was paired with non-adjacent uninvolved lung from the same patient.

Germline values: CDR1 MNHEY, CDR2 SMNVEV (reference sequence). V dropped 3 bases and J dropped 1 base, with 6 bases sitting between them. The CDR3 sequence is 13 residues long. General study points: Only some patients had TCR sequencing, depending on available tissue. Tumors had more T cell infiltration than uninvolved lung, per TCRbeta sequencing and CD3 counts. T-cell fraction did not differ between immunotypes IM1 and IM2.

Here immunoSEQ multiplex PCR was the method, and the copy in TCRdb shows in-frame clones only, minus some. The table shows 7,000 to 8,000 clones, with approximately 77% occurring only once. With respect to this clone: Its antigen is undetermined.

The sequence was obtained from a human donor with non-small cell lung cancer. Sequencing was performed on uninvolved lung tissue not adjacent to the tumor. V usage is TRBV27 and J usage is TRBJ1-1; D not certain. In DNA form, the CDR3 reads TGTGCCAGCAGTTTTTGGCGGAACACTGAAGCTTTCTTT. Its protein is CASSFWRNTEAFF.